Presented here are 20 T cell receptor beta chains from one specimen sequenced in a study of cytomegalovirus exposure and HLA in healthy donors. The primer mix had 60 Vbeta and 13 Jbeta primers. Sequencing used immunoSEQ multiplex PCR; TCRdb keeps in-frame clones, though not all of them. In the table there are approximately 110,000 clones, about 81% of which are singletons. Sequencing was performed on PBMCs. The receptors stem from a woman in her twenties or thirties in good health and CMV-seronegative.

This chain joins TRBV7-2 and TRBJ1-2; 7 nucleotides line up with TRBD1. This CDR3 is built from 13 residues. The V gene end was trimmed by 6 bases and the J gene end by 8 bases; junction bases not matched to a gene: 9. Per the germline V gene, CDR1 is SGHTA and CDR2 is FQGNSA. The CDR3 nucleotides read TGTGCCAGCAGACAATACAGGGACAGAGGCTACACCTTC. Translating it yields CASRQYRDRGYTF.

V gene TRBV10-2 combines with J gene TRBJ2-3, with D perhaps matching TRBD2 (6 bases). Germline V gene sequence: CDR1 WSHSY, CDR2 SAAADI. This CDR3 is built from 13 residues. V was trimmed by 8 bases and J by 4 bases, leaving 13 bases between them. CDR3 nucleotides: TGCGCCAGCGGGGGGACGGGACCAGATACGCAGTATTTT. Translating gives CASGGTGPDTQYF.

The sample holds a few counts of this clone. The chain employs TRBV7-2 and TRBJ1-6, with D perhaps TRBD1 (6 bases). Per the germline V gene, CDR1 is SGHTA and CDR2 is FQGNSA. The CDR3 contains 15 residues. The V and J ends lost 5 bases and 8 bases respectively, with 16 bases between them. The DNA for the CDR3 is TGTGCCAGCAGCCTGACAGGACTAGACTATTCACCCCTCCACTTT. Residues: CASSLTGLDYSPLHF.

The V call is TRBV4-1, the J call TRBJ2-3; D gene ambiguous. The germline CDR1 and CDR2 sequences are MGHRA and YSYEKL. This CDR3 is 12 amino acids long. Between the trimmed V and J ends, which lost 3 bases and 5 bases, there was a span of 6 bases. The CDR3 region is CASSHIRDTQYF. The CDR3 DNA follows: TGCGCCAGCAGCCACATTAGAGATACGCAGTATTTT.

This clone showed up just once. The V and J genes are TRBV7-9 and TRBJ1-1; 9 bases are a match to TRBD1. J lost 2 bases, V lost 6 bases, and 10 bases had no gene match. The CDR3 is 16 residues long. The germline gives CDR1 SEHNR, CDR2 FQNEAQ (reference sequence). CDR3 sequence reads: CASSPTGGVGNTEAFF. The CDR3 DNA sequence: TGTGCCAGCAGTCCTACAGGGGGCGTAGGAAACACTGAAGCTTTCTTT. The full variable domain, in which reference TRBV7-9 and TRBJ1-1 provide the parts outside the CDR3, is DTGVSQNPRHKITKRGQNVTFRCDPISEHNRLYWYRQTLGQGPEFLTYFQNEAQLEKSRLLSDRFSAERPKGSFSTLEIQRTEQGDSAMYLCASSPTGGVGNTEAFFGQGTRLTVV.

CDR3 DNA: TGTGCCAGCAGCTTGGAACAGGAGTATTCACCCCTCCACTTT. Protein: CASSLEQEYSPLHF. The rearrangement joins TRBV5-5 to TRBJ1-6, with a possible D match to TRBD1 (5 bases). The CDR3 has 14 residues. The V gene lost 0 bases and the J gene lost 8 bases, with 9 bases spanning the gap. Germline V lookup: CDR1 SGHKS, CDR2 YYEKEE (reference sequence).

V is TRBV9 and J is TRBJ2-1, with 7 bases fitting TRBD2. Trimming removed 4 bases from V and 5 bases from J; junction bases left unmatched: 12. Germline V lookup: CDR1 SGDLS, CDR2 YYNGEE. The CDR3 has 16 residues. CDR3 nucleotide sequence: TGTGCCAGCAGCCCAGAAGGAGCGGGGCTGGACAATGAGCAGTTCTTC. Translated: CASSPEGAGLDNEQFF.

The chain has TRBV28 and TRBJ1-1; no firm D call. The CDR3 is made up of 13 amino acids. Deletions cut 10 bases from V and 1 base from J, with 13 bases between. Germline V gives CDR1 MDHEN, CDR2 SYDVKM. The CDR3 is CATADVPNTEAFF. The CDR3, as DNA: TGTGCCACAGCGGACGTCCCGAACACTGAAGCTTTCTTT.

The gene calls are TRBV10-3 and TRBJ2-7; 10 positions agree with TRBD1. The CDR3 loop spans 17 amino acids. The V gene's germline CDR1 is ENHRY and CDR2 SYGVKD. V lost 0 bases and J lost 4; bases outside the gene matches: 9. The CDR3 loop reads CAISESKGQGDGYEQYF. In nucleotides, the CDR3 is TGTGCCATCAGTGAGTCGAAAGGACAGGGGGATGGATACGAGCAGTACTTC.

V gene TRBV18 combines with J gene TRBJ1-5; D unresolved. The CDR3 consists of 13 residues. CDR1 is KGHSH, CDR2 LQKENI, per germline. V was trimmed by 3 bases and J by 6 bases, leaving 9 bases between them. DNA for the CDR3: TGTGCCAGCTCACCGGGGAGGAGTCAGCCCCAGCATTTT. This encodes CASSPGRSQPQHF.

This chain links TRBV19 with TRBJ2-1, with 7 bases identical to TRBD1. The germline V gene has CDR1 LNHDA and CDR2 SQIVND (reference sequence). The CDR3 is 16 amino acids. Trimming took 6 bases from V and 7 from J; bases not matched to a gene: 15. The CDR3 nucleotides are TGTGCCAGTAGGGACTGGGAGACAGGGCCTCCTAATGAGCAGTTCTTC. Translating gives CASRDWETGPPNEQFF.

The chain recombines TRBV19 with TRBJ1-4; 7 bases fit TRBD1. The CDR3 spans 14 residues. V lost 3 bases, J lost 8 bases, and 6 bases stayed unmatched. Germline assignment: CDR1 LNHDA and CDR2 SQIVND (reference sequence). In DNA form, the CDR3 reads TGTGCCAGTAGTATGGAGGGGGCAAGGGAAAAACTGTTTTTT. Protein product: CASSMEGAREKLFF.

The chain combines TRBV10-1 with TRBJ1-5; no reliable D call. Germline V gene data show CDR1 as WNHNN and CDR2 as SYGVQD (reference sequence). The CDR3 extends over 15 amino acids. V lost 4 bases, J lost 4 bases, and 14 bases lay in between. CDR3 residues: CASSVRREQNQPQHF. CDR3 nucleotides: TGCGCCAGCAGTGTAAGGAGGGAGCAGAATCAGCCCCAGCATTTT.

This clone was seen once. The genes are TRBV5-4 and TRBJ1-2; 7 bases line up with TRBD1. The germline CDR1 and CDR2 sequences are SGHNT and YYREEE (reference sequence). J was trimmed by 0 bases and V by 0 bases; bases with no gene match: 2. CDR3 length: 15 residues. The CDR3 region is CASSLVGQTNYGYTF. The CDR3 nucleotides are TGTGCCAGCAGCTTGGTGGGACAGACTAACTATGGCTACACCTTC. Together with reference TRBV5-4 and TRBJ1-2, the CDR3 gives the full variable domain: ETGVTQSPTHLIKTRGQQVTLRCSSQSGHNTVSWYQQALGQGPQFIFQYYREEENGRGNFPPRFSGLQFPNYSSELNVNALELDDSALYLCASSLVGQTNYGYTFGSGTRLTVV.

This chain connects TRBV28 to TRBJ2-3; D perhaps matches TRBD2 (7 bases). The CDR3 is 20 residues long. The V end was cut by 2 bases, the J end by 0 bases, with 24 bases between. The germline gives CDR1 MDHEN, CDR2 SYDVKM. This chain's CDR3 is CASSLPPGGATYSSTDTQYF. The CDR3 DNA follows: TGTGCCAGCAGTTTACCTCCTGGGGGGGCGACTTATTCTAGCACAGATACGCAGTATTTT.

The chain is built from TRBV18 and TRBJ1-1, with 7 nucleotides matching TRBD1. After removal of 2 bases from V and 3 bases from J, the junction contained 12 bases not matched to a gene. Germline lookup yields CDR1 KGHSH and CDR2 LQKENI. The CDR3 is 17 amino acids. CDR3 in DNA: TGTGCCAGCTCACCATTGGTAACGCCCACAGGGGACACTGAAGCTTTCTTT. Translating it yields CASSPLVTPTGDTEAFF.

The rearrangement joins TRBV5-4 to TRBJ1-2; 8 bases fit TRBD1. Germline lookup yields CDR1 SGHNT and CDR2 YYREEE (reference sequence). V gave up 4 bases and J gave up 4 bases; unmatched junction bases: 6. The CDR3 loop spans 14 amino acids. The CDR3 region has the DNA TGTGCCAGCAGCCGAGTCGACAGGGGCTATGGCTACACCTTC. It is translated as CASSRVDRGYGYTF. Using reference TRBV5-4 and TRBJ1-2 for the parts outside the CDR3, the full variable domain is ETGVTQSPTHLIKTRGQQVTLRCSSQSGHNTVSWYQQALGQGPQFIFQYYREEENGRGNFPPRFSGLQFPNYSSELNVNALELDDSALYLCASSRVDRGYGYTFGSGTRLTVV.

The genes are TRBV18 and TRBJ2-3; 9 bases map to TRBD1. CDR1 and CDR2 from the germline V gene are KGHSH and LQKENI. The trim removed 3 bases at V and 1 base at J, leaving 5 bases unmatched. CDR3 length equals 16 residues. As DNA, the CDR3 is TGTGCCAGCTCACCCAAACAGGGGGCAGGCACAGATACGCAGTATTTT. It yields the protein CASSPKQGAGTDTQYF.

The chain recombines TRBV6-4 with TRBJ2-7; 10 nucleotides align to TRBD1. Unmatched junction bases numbered 9, after V lost 9 bases and J lost 4 bases. The CDR3 covers 14 residues. Germline CDR1 is MRHNA and CDR2 is SNTAGT. CDR3 in amino acids: CARSPRDRGYEQYF. The DNA of the CDR3 is TGTGCCAGATCCCCCCGGGACAGGGGATACGAGCAGTACTTC.

The gene calls are TRBV6-6 and TRBJ2-1, with 9 bases aligning to TRBD1. This CDR3 has 15 amino acids. The germline V gene has CDR1 MNHNY and CDR2 SVGAGI (reference sequence). J was trimmed by 10 bases and V by 5 bases; bases with no gene match: 12. This CDR3 reads CASSDGTGFAGEQFF. CDR3 coding DNA: TGTGCCAGCAGTGATGGGACAGGGTTCGCGGGGGAGCAGTTCTTC.